The 18 T cell receptor beta chains listed next were all sequenced from one sample in a study of control samples from healthy donors and cancer patients. Only in-frame clones appear in the TCRdb table, and some are missing; sequencing was by immunoSEQ multiplex PCR. The sample has tens of thousands of clones; 84% are singletons. Specimen: blood. The source of these receptors is a man in his forties or fifties in good health.

The CDR3 loop reads CASSLELTGPRGKNIQYF. The CDR3 coding sequence is TGTGCCAGCAGCTTAGAGTTGACAGGCCCCCGTGGCAAAAACATTCAGTACTTC. This rearrangement joins TRBV7-8 to TRBJ2-4, with D possibly TRBD1 on 6 matching bases. V lost 1 base and J lost 3, with 19 bases in between. Germline CDR1 SGHVS, CDR2 FQNEAQ. This CDR3 is built from 18 residues.

V gene TRBV7-9 combines with J gene TRBJ1-1; D ambiguous. Deletions cut 2 bases from V and 1 base from J, with 11 bases between. This CDR3 is 15 amino acids long. Per germline, CDR1 SEHNR and CDR2 FQNEAQ (reference sequence). CDR3 amino acids: CASSLQIIRNTEAFF. In nucleotides, the CDR3 is TGTGCCAGCAGCTTACAGATAATACGGAACACTGAAGCTTTCTTT.

V is TRBV30 and J is TRBJ2-1; D might be TRBD2 (5 bases). Trimming removed 4 bases at V and 0 bases at J, with 10 bases between. The CDR3 is made up of 14 amino acids. Germline CDR1 and CDR2: GTSNPN and SVGIG (reference sequence). This CDR3 reads CAWTRGSSYNEQFF. CDR3 DNA: TGTGCCTGGACCCGGGGTAGCTCCTACAATGAGCAGTTCTTC.

The chain recombines TRBV5-1 with TRBJ1-2, with TRBD1 matching over 7 bases. The V gene end was trimmed by 5 bases and the J gene end by 6 bases; junction bases not matched to a gene: 7. The CDR3 is 13 amino acids. The germline CDR1 and CDR2 sequences are SGHRS and YFSETQ. The CDR3 nucleotides read TGCGCCAGCAGGGGGACAGATACGGATGGCTACACCTTC. It specifies CASRGTDTDGYTF.

The rearrangement joins TRBV20-1 to TRBJ2-5; 7 nucleotides agree with TRBD2. The germline V gene encodes CDR1 DFQATT and CDR2 SNEGSKA (reference sequence). J was trimmed by 4 bases and V by 3 bases; bases with no gene match: 8. CDR3 length equals 14 residues. The CDR3 region has the DNA TGCAGTGCTAGTCCAGGGAGGGTGAGAGAGACCCAGTACTTC. It translates to CSASPGRVRETQYF.

The rearrangement links TRBV6-5 to TRBJ2-4; TRBD1 aligns across 10 bases. V lost 5 bases and J lost 9; bases outside the gene matches: 7. Looked up from germline, CDR1 is MNHEY and CDR2 is SVGAGI. CDR3 size: 14 residues. The CDR3 sequence is CASSQGTGAGIQYF. The CDR3 nucleotides are TGTGCCAGCAGTCAGGGGACAGGGGCAGGCATTCAGTACTTC.

The chain couples TRBV4-3 to TRBJ2-3; 7 positions match TRBD1. CDR1 LGHNA and CDR2 YSLEER come from the germline V gene. J gave up 0 bases and V 8 bases, and 8 bases lay outside the gene matches. This CDR3 has 15 residues. CDR3 bases: TGCGCCAGCGCCAGAGGGGGCGTCAGCACAGATACGCAGTATTTT. This encodes CASARGGVSTDTQYF.

This chain joins TRBV10-2 and TRBJ2-2; D remains ambiguous. Looked up from germline, CDR1 is WSHSY and CDR2 is SAAADI. This CDR3 has 14 amino acids. Trimming removed 1 base from V and 6 bases from J, with 9 bases in between. The CDR3 coding sequence is TGCGCCAGCAGTGAGTTAATGTCTGCCGGGGAGCTGTTTTTT. It codes for CASSELMSAGELFF.

The rearrangement joins TRBV3-1 (or the pseudogene TRBV3-2) to TRBJ2-3, with D hard to call. The CDR3 is made up of 13 amino acids. The germline gives CDR1 LGHDT, CDR2 YNNKEL (reference sequence). V was trimmed by 4 bases and J by 4 bases, leaving 9 bases between them. The DNA of the CDR3 is TGTGCCAGCAGCCCGAATGTTCCAGATACGCAGTATTTT. This encodes CASSPNVPDTQYF.

V is TRBV14 and J is TRBJ1-3; 8 bases align to TRBD1. V gave up 4 bases and J gave up 3 bases; unmatched junction bases: 8. The CDR3 is 16 residues long. The germline CDR1 and CDR2 sequences are SGHDN and FVKESK. Written as DNA, the CDR3 is TGTGCCAGCAGCCCGGACAGGGTAACGAATGGAAACACCATATATTTT. This encodes CASSPDRVTNGNTIYF.

This rearrangement joins TRBV28 to TRBJ2-7; 8 nucleotides line up with TRBD1. Looked up from germline, CDR1 is MDHEN and CDR2 is SYDVKM. J was trimmed by 12 bases and V by 1 base; bases with no gene match: 5. This CDR3 is built from 12 residues. CDR3 sequence: CASSLSRDRLYF. The CDR3 DNA follows: TGTGCCAGCAGTTTATCCCGGGACAGGTTGTACTTC.

CDR3: CASVVDDTGANTGELFF. CDR3 coding DNA: TGTGCTAGTGTGGTGGATGATACAGGGGCGAACACCGGGGAGCTGTTTTTT. The rearrangement uses TRBV12-5 and TRBJ2-2; TRBD1 aligns across 7 bases. Per the germline V gene, CDR1 is LGHNT and CDR2 is FRNRAP. The trim removed 7 bases at V and 0 bases at J, leaving 11 bases unmatched. The CDR3 spans 17 residues. The full variable domain, its missing parts supplied by reference TRBV12-5 and TRBJ2-2, is DARVTQTPRHKVTEMGQEVTMRCQPILGHNTVFWYRQTMMQGLELLAYFRNRAPLDDSGMPKDRFSAEMPDATLATLKIQPSEPRDSAVYFCASVVDDTGANTGELFFGEGSRLTVL.

The V call is TRBV7-2, the J call TRBJ2-1; 7 bases map to TRBD1. Germline-derived CDR1 and CDR2 are SGHTA and FQGNSA. Trimming cost V 4 bases and J 6 bases; bases outside gene matches: 15. There are 17 residues in the CDR3. CDR3 loop: CASSSKTGTADSNEQFF. CDR3 nucleotides: TGTGCCAGCAGCTCAAAAACAGGGACAGCCGATTCCAATGAGCAGTTCTTC.

This clone has only one observation. The J gene is TRBJ2-3, the V gene TRBV25-1, with 9 bases identical to TRBD2. V gave up 4 bases and J gave up 2 bases; unmatched junction bases: 7. CDR1 and CDR2 (germline): MGHDK, SYGVNS. The CDR3 extends over 16 amino acids. DNA of the CDR3: TGTGCCAGCAGTGCGGGGACTAGCCGATACACAGATACGCAGTATTTT. This sequence encodes CASSAGTSRYTDTQYF.

V and J are TRBV4-3 and TRBJ1-1, with 7 bases matching TRBD1. CDR3 length: 15 residues. Germline V gene data show CDR1 as LGHNA and CDR2 as YSLEER. J lost 5 bases, V lost 3 bases, and 9 bases had no gene match. CDR3 coding DNA: TGCGCCAGCAGCCAGAAGGGCACAGGGGAGACTGAAGCTTTCTTT. This translates into CASSQKGTGETEAFF.

The rearrangement uses TRBV18 and TRBJ1-3; tentative D call: TRBD1 (5 bases). Germline-derived CDR1 and CDR2 are KGHSH and LQKENI. CDR3 size: 15 residues. V was shortened by 0 bases and J by 4 bases, with 10 bases between the two germline ends. The CDR3 bases are TGTGCCAGCTCACCACCGAGCAGGGCAGGAAACACCATATATTTT. Translation: CASSPPSRAGNTIYF.

The genes are TRBV29-1 and TRBJ1-1; D is possibly TRBD1 (6 bases). The CDR3 is 14 residues long. Trimming took off 6 bases at V and 7 bases at J, with 21 bases between the two ends. CDR1 SQVTM and CDR2 ANQGSEA come from the germline V gene. Written as DNA, the CDR3 is TGCAGCGTGAAGGACAGTAGCAGATACGGTGAAGCTTTCTTT. It yields the protein CSVKDSSRYGEAFF.

The chain combines TRBV19 with TRBJ2-3; D perhaps matches TRBD2 (6 bases). The V gene's germline CDR1 is LNHDA and CDR2 SQIVND (reference sequence). Trimming stripped 3 bases from V and 0 bases from J, with 10 bases between. CDR3 size: 15 residues. The CDR3 DNA sequence: TGTGCCAGTAGTATCCTCGGGACTAGCACAGATACGCAGTATTTT. Amino acids: CASSILGTSTDTQYF.